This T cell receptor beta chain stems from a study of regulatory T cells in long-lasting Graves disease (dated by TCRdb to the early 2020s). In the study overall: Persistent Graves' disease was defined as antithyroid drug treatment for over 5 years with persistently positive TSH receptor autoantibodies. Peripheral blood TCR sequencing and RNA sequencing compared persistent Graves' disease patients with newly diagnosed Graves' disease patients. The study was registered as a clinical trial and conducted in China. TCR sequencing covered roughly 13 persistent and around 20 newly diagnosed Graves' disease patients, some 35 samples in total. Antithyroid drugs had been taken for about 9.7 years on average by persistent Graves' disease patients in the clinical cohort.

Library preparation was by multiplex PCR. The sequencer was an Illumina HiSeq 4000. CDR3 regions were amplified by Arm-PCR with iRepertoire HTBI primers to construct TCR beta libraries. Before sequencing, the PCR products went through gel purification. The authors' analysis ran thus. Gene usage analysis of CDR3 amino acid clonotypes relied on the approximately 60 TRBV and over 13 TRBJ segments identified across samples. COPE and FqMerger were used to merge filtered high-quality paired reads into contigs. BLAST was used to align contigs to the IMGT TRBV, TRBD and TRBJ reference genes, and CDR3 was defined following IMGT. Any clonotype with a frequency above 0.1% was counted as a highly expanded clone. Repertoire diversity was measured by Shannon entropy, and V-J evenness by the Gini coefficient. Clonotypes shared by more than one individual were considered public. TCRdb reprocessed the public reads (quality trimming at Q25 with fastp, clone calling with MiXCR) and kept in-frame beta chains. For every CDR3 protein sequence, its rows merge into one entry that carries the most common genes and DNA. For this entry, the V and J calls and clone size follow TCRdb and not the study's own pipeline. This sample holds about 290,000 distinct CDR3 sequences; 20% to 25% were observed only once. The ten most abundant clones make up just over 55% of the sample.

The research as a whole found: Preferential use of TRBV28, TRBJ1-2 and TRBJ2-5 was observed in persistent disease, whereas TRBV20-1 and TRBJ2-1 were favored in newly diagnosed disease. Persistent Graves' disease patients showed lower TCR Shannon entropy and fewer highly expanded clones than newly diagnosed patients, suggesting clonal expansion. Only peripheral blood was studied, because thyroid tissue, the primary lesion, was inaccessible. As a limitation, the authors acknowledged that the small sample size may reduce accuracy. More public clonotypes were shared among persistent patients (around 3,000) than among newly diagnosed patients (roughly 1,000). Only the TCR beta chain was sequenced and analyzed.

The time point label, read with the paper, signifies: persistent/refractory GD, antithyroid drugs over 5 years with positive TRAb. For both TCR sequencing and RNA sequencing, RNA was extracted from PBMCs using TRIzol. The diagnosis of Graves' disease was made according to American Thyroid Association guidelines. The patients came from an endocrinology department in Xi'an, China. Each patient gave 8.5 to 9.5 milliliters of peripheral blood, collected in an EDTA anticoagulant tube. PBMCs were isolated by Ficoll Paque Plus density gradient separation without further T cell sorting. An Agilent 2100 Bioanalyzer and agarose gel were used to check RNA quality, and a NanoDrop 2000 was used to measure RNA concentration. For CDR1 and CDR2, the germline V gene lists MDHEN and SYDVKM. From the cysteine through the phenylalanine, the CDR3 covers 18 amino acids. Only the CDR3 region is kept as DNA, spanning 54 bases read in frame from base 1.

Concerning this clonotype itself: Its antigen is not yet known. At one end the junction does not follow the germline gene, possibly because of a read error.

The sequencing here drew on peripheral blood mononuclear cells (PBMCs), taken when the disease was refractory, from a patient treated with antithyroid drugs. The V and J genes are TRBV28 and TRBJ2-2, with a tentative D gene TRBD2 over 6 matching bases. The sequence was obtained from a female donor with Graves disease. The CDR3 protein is CTSSLDRMGGTVTGELFF. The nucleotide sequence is TGTACCAGCAGTTTAGATCGAATGGGGGGAACCGTCACCGGGGAGCTGTTTTTT.